This T cell receptor beta chain was documented in a study of T cells after somatic rescue of genetic block. There are 13 residues in the CDR3. Sequencing was performed with immunoSEQ multiplex PCR; in TCRdb, only in-frame clones are kept and a portion is missing. The table includes 70,000 or so clones, about 90% detected once. This rearrangement joins TRBV21-1 to TRBJ2-7; the D call TRBD2 from the table was never checked on the DNA. TRBV21-1 constitutes a pseudogene. The clonotype comes from a man aged 40-55 years. Input material: peripheral blood mononuclear cells (PBMCs). The CDR3 DNA sequence: TGTGCCAGCAGCAAACTAGCGGGATACGAGCAGTACTTC. Translation gives CASSKLAGYEQYF.